This T cell receptor (beta chain) was documented in a study of blood T cell repertoires in COVID-19. The protocol was immunoSEQ multiplex PCR, while the TCRdb copy is restricted to in-frame clones and leaves out a portion. Altogether around 300,000 clones are present, 75% to 90% being singletons, with the ten largest covering roughly 3.9%. This clone was seen a handful of times. The CDR3 consists of 13 residues. Trimming removed 4 bases from V and 4 bases from J; junction bases left unmatched: 3. The rearrangement uses TRBV12-3 or TRBV12-4 and TRBJ1-1; 7 bases line up with TRBD1. The origin of this receptor is a woman between 40 and 50 years old with acute or convalescent COVID-19. The source material was peripheral blood. The CDR3 sequence is CASSSTGFTEAFF. The CDR3, as DNA: TGTGCCAGCAGTTCGACAGGGTTCACTGAAGCTTTCTTT.